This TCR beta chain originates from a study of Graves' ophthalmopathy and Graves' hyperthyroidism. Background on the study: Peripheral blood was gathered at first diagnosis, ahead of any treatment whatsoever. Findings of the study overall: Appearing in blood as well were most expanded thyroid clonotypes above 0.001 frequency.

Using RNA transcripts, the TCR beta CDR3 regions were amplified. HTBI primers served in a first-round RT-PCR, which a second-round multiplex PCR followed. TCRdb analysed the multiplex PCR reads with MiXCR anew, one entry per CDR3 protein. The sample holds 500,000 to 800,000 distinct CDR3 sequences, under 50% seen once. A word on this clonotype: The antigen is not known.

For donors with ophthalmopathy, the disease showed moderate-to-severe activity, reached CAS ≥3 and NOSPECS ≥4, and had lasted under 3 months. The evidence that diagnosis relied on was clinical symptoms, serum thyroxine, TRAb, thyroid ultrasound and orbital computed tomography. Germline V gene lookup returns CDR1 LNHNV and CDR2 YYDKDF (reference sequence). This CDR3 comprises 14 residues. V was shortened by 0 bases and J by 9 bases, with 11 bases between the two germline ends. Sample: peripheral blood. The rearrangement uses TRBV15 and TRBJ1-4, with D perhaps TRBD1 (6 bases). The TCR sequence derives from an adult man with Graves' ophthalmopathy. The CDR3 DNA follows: TGTGCCACCAGCAGAGATATCCAGGGGAAAAAACTGTTTTTT. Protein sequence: CATSRDIQGKKLFF.